These 17 T cell receptor beta chains originate from one sample sequenced in a study of blood T cells in healthy people across ages. Combining a sample-barcoded 5' primer with a J-beta primer mix, a second PCR ran for roughly 7 to 11 cycles. TCRdb re-analysed the 5' RACE reads in MiXCR, keeping a single row per CDR3 protein. This sample has 1 million or so distinct CDR3 sequences, with 35% to 55% found just once. The specimen was blood. The source of these receptors is a woman aged 60-75 years in good health.

Of note for this clonotype: At one end the junction does not follow the germline gene, possibly because of a read error. This sequence joins TRBV6-1 and TRBJ2-1; no reliable D call. Judging by the DNA end, TRBJ2-7 fits better; the J call may be wrong. The CDR3 runs to 14 residues. Germline V gene lookup returns CDR1 MNHNS and CDR2 SASEGT. The CDR3 loop is CTSSEVQALGEQYF. For the CDR3, the DNA is TGTACCAGCAGTGAAGTGCAGGCCCTCGGGGAGCAGTACTTC.

This clonotype came up a few times. V usage is TRBV7-9 and J usage is TRBJ2-7; weak D call: TRBD2 (6 bases). Trimming removed 3 bases from V and 6 bases from J, with 15 bases in between. The CDR3 has 14 amino acids. Germline CDR1 SEHNR, CDR2 FQNEAQ (reference sequence). The CDR3 nucleotides read TGTGCCAGCAGCTTTGCCGGAGGGGATCGCGAGCAGTACTTC. It yields the protein CASSFAGGDREQYF.

Points on this clonotype: One end of the junction is discordant with germline, which a read error may explain. The chain links TRBV20-1 to TRBJ2-3; 8 bases match TRBD1. The CDR3 covers 15 residues. Germline V gene data show CDR1 as DFQATT and CDR2 as SNEGSKA (reference sequence). The CDR3 nucleotides are TGCAGTGTTAGACGACAGGGGCGGAGCACAGATACGCAGTATTTT. This codes for CSVRRQGRSTDTQYF.

V gene TRBV27 combines with J gene TRBJ2-7, with D possibly TRBD2 on 7 matching bases. CDR3 length equals 14 residues. The V and J ends lost 7 bases and 10 bases respectively, with 23 bases between them. Germline V gene sequence: CDR1 MNHEY, CDR2 SMNVEV (reference sequence). CDR3 loop: CASTTEGLGGPQYF. DNA of the CDR3: TGTGCCAGCACCACCGAAGGGCTCGGGGGGCCCCAGTACTTC.

The V call is TRBV5-1, the J call TRBJ2-7; 10 nucleotides align to TRBD2. The CDR3 loop spans 14 amino acids. Germline CDR1 and CDR2: SGHRS and YFSETQ. J was trimmed by 2 bases and V by 5 bases; bases with no gene match: 4. CDR3 in amino acids: CASRSGRGTYEQYF. CDR3 DNA sequence: TGCGCCAGCAGGAGCGGGAGGGGGACCTACGAGCAGTACTTC. Based on the CDR3 plus reference TRBV5-1 and TRBJ2-7, the full variable domain is KAGVTQTPRYLIKTRGQQVTLSCSPISGHRSVSWYQQTPGQGLQFLFEYFSETQRNKGNFPGRFSGRQFSNSRSEMNVSTLELGDSALYLCASRSGRGTYEQYFGPGTRLTVT.

This clonotype occurred many times. CDR3 loop: CAIGERAGTEAFF. The CDR3 nucleotides are TGTGCCATCGGGGAGCGGGCTGGCACTGAAGCTTTCTTT. The chain couples TRBV10-3 to TRBJ1-1; D unresolved. Germline loops: CDR1 ENHRY, CDR2 SYGVKD. Trimming pared 8 bases from V and 4 bases from J, leaving 14 bases between. CDR3 length: 13 amino acids.

The chain combines TRBV29-1 with TRBJ2-1; D possibly corresponds to TRBD2 (7 bases). The CDR3 covers 17 residues. V dropped 7 bases and J dropped 0 bases, with 22 bases sitting between them. Per the germline V gene, CDR1 is SQVTM and CDR2 is ANQGSEA. The DNA for the CDR3 is TGCAGCGCCCCGGGGGGCTTCCGGCAGAGCTCCTACAATGAGCAGTTCTTC. It yields the protein CSAPGGFRQSSYNEQFF.

The chain combines TRBV3-1 with TRBJ2-4; TRBD1 matches at 7 bases. The J call may be incorrect, as the DNA end agrees better with TRBJ2-7. CDR3 length: 16 amino acids. Germline CDR1 and CDR2: LGHDT and YNNKEL (reference sequence). CDR3 residues: CASSPKTGAGTYEQYF. DNA for the CDR3: TGTGCCAGCAGCCCTAAAACAGGGGCTGGGACCTACGAGCAGTACTTC.

The chain joins TRBV7-8 to TRBJ2-7; a possible D gene is TRBD2 (5 bases). Germline V gene data show CDR1 as SGHVS and CDR2 as FQNEAQ. With 5 bases removed from V and 4 bases from J, the gap between germline ends came to 9 bases. The CDR3 is made up of 12 amino acids. The CDR3: CASSADYYEQYF. The DNA of the CDR3 is TGTGCCAGCAGCGCTGACTATTACGAGCAGTACTTC. The full variable domain, its missing parts supplied by reference TRBV7-8 and TRBJ2-7, is GAGVSQSPRYKVAKRGQDVALRCDPISGHVSLFWYQQALGQGPEFLTYFQNEAQLDKSGLPSDRFFAERPEGSVSTLKIQRTQQEDSAVYLCASSADYYEQYFGPGTRLTVT.

The chain couples TRBV29-1 to TRBJ2-4; D tentatively fits TRBD1 or TRBD2 (5 bases each). Between the trimmed V and J ends, which lost 2 bases and 13 bases, there was a span of 15 bases. This CDR3 spans 12 amino acids. Germline-derived CDR1 and CDR2 are SQVTM and ANQGSEA. DNA of the CDR3: TGCAGCGTTGAATCTGGGGGTAAAGAGCAGTACTTC. Translating it yields CSVESGGKEQYF. Combining the CDR3 with reference TRBV29-1 and TRBJ2-4 gives the whole variable domain SAVISQKPSRDICQRGTSLTIQCQVDSQVTMMFWYRQQPGQSLTLIATANQGSEATYESGFVIDKFPISRPNLTFSTLTVSNMSPEDSSIYLCSVESGGKEQYFGAGTRLSVL.

This clonotype occurred many times. V usage is TRBV20-1 and J usage is TRBJ2-3; D is ambiguous. CDR3 length: 15 amino acids. Germline V gene sequence: CDR1 DFQATT, CDR2 SNEGSKA (reference sequence). V lost 1 base, J lost 1 base, and 12 bases lay in between. CDR3 DNA: TGCAGTGCTAGAGGCGCACCGCCCGGCACAGATACGCAGTATTTT. Translated: CSARGAPPGTDTQYF.

The rearrangement links TRBV28 to TRBJ2-7, with D unresolved. This CDR3 has 12 residues. Germline V gene lookup returns CDR1 MDHEN and CDR2 SYDVKM. Between the trimmed V and J ends, which lost 2 bases and 3 bases, there was a span of 5 bases. The CDR3, as DNA: TGTGCCAGCAGTTTAAGATTCTACGAGCAGTACTTC. This gives the protein CASSLRFYEQYF.

For this clonotype: The DNA is omitted, as the CDR3 cannot be located on it reliably, and the CDR3 follows TCRdb's listing. The chain recombines TRBV20-1 with TRBJ1-3. Germline V gene data show CDR1 as DFQATT and CDR2 as SNEGSKA (reference sequence). From its first to its last residue, the CDR3 has 14 amino acids. The CDR3 reads CSASEVASGNTVYF.

This rearrangement joins TRBV27 to TRBJ2-3; D possibly corresponds to TRBD2 (6 bases). CDR1 and CDR2 (germline): MNHEY, SMNVEV (reference sequence). V lost 6 bases and J lost 8, with 21 bases in between. The CDR3 loop spans 15 amino acids. CDR3 bases: TGTGCCAGCAGACCGGGGCCGCCTAGTAGCGGTACGCAGTATTTT. It codes for CASRPGPPSSGTQYF.

This clonotype was counted between two and nine times. The CDR3 here is CASSLWNRDREGEQYF. In nucleotides, the CDR3 is TGTGCCAGCAGTTTATGGAACCGGGACAGGGAAGGCGAGCAGTACTTC. The chain recombines TRBV27 with TRBJ2-7; TRBD1 aligns across 9 bases. CDR1 is MNHEY, CDR2 SMNVEV, per germline (reference sequence). V dropped 1 base and J dropped 6; count of bases not matched to a gene: 10. This CDR3 comprises 16 residues.

The J gene is TRBJ2-7, the V gene TRBV12-3 or TRBV12-4, with 9 nucleotides matching TRBD1. This CDR3 spans 14 amino acids. Losses at the gene ends were 8 bases for V and 5 bases for J; bases not matched to a gene: 10. The CDR3 region has the DNA TGTGCCAGCCGCCCCACAGGGGGCGGCGACGAGCAGTACTTC. Its protein product is CASRPTGGGDEQYF.

The rearrangement joins TRBV7-9 to TRBJ2-7; TRBD1 aligns across 8 bases. CDR1 and CDR2 (germline): SEHNR, FQNEAQ (reference sequence). Trimming removed 4 bases from V and 5 bases from J; junction bases left unmatched: 13. This CDR3 contains 16 residues. The CDR3 bases are TGTGCCAGCAGCTCCACCACCGGGACAGGAGGCGACGAGCAGTACTTC. Translating it yields CASSSTTGTGGDEQYF.